This is a list of T cell receptor beta chains from one sample in a study of blood T cell repertoires in COVID-19. Libraries were prepared by immunoSEQ multiplex PCR; TCRdb keeps only in-frame clonotypes and omits some of them. Of about 98,000 clones in the sample, 82% were seen once. Sequencing was done on a sample of peripheral blood. The receptors here all came from a man of 80 years or more with acute or convalescent COVID-19. Each CDR3 is given with its conserved first and last residue. The D gene is left open where the match is weak. Clone size is given for some rows only: seen once, a few or many times, or a class if the clone is expanded.

- | TRBJ1-4 | - | TRBV28 | TGTGCCAGCAAATCCGCGGGGCGCAATGAAAAACTGTTTTTT | CASKSAGRNEKLFF
- | TRBJ2-7 | - | TRBV19 | TGTGCCAGTAGTCCCCCCGGGATAGCTAGACAGCAGTACTTC | CASSPPGIARQQYF
- | TRBJ2-7 | - | TRBV5-8 | TGTGCCAGCTCCCCAGGAGGGACAGCTCCCTACGAGCAGTACTTC | CASSPGGTAPYEQYF
- | TRBJ1-4 | TRBD1 | TRBV18 | TGTGCCAGCTCACCCTTTTGGACAGGGATAGATGAAAAACTGTTTTTT | CASSPFWTGIDEKLFF
- | TRBJ1-2 | TRBD1 | TRBV18 | TGTGCCAGCTCACGAGACAGGGGCGATAACTATGGCTACACCTTC | CASSRDRGDNYGYTF
- | TRBJ2-3 | TRBD2 | TRBV3-1/TRBV3-2 | TGTGCCAGCAGCCGGGACAGCTCTAGCGGGAGGGCCCTCCCCACAGATACGCAGTATTTT | CASSRDSSSGRALPTDTQYF
- | TRBJ1-5 | - | TRBV19 | TGTGCCAGTAGCTTCAGGGATCAGCCCCAGCATTTT | CASSFRDQPQHF
- | TRBJ2-2 | TRBD1 | TRBV7-2 | TGTGCCAGCAGCGCGACAGGGGTAGACACCGGGGAGCTGTTTTTT | CASSATGVDTGELFF
- | TRBJ1-4 | - | TRBV18 | TGTGCCAGCTCACTCAACGGGGTGGCTAATGAAAAACTGTTTTTT | CASSLNGVANEKLFF
- | TRBJ1-2 | - | TRBV2 | TGTGCCAGCATGGTTCAGGGGTTGAGAGATGGCTACACCTTC | CASMVQGLRDGYTF
few | TRBJ1-2 | - | TRBV10-3 | TGTGCCATCAGTGAGTCGGACAGCGTGCTCTACACCTTC | CAISESDSVLYTF
once | TRBJ2-5 | TRBD1 | TRBV25-1 | TGTGCCAGCAGTGAGAAAGAAGGACAGGGGGCACGGGAGACCCAGTACTTC | CASSEKEGQGARETQYF
- | TRBJ1-1 | - | TRBV19 | TGTGCCAGTAGTATAGATAGACGGGAGAACACTGAAGCTTTCTTT | CASSIDRRENTEAFF
- | TRBJ1-1 | TRBD1 | TRBV5-1 | TGCGCCAGCAGCTTATCAGGGGGTACTGAAGCTTTCTTT | CASSLSGGTEAFF
- | TRBJ2-5 | TRBD1 | TRBV6-2/TRBV6-3 | TGTGCCAGCAGCCTTCCCGACAGGGGTAGAGAGACCCAGTACTTC | CASSLPDRGRETQYF
- | TRBJ2-3 | TRBD1 | TRBV2 | TGTGCCAGCACCGGACAGGGGTTGCGGACTAGCACAGATACGCAGTATTTT | CASTGQGLRTSTDTQYF
few | TRBJ1-6 | - | TRBV1 | TGCACCAGCAGGCAAGTCAGGACAGGGTCTGGGTCACCCCTCCACTTT | CTSRQVRTGSGSPLHF
- | TRBJ2-6 | - | TRBV4-3 | TGCGCCAGCAGCCAAGATCGAGGCAGGGATAGAGCCAACGTCCTGACTTTC | CASSQDRGRDRANVLTF
few | TRBJ2-5 | - | TRBV6-6 | TGTGCCAGCAGTTACTCGAGACAGTTGGTTGAGACCCAGTACTTC | CASSYSRQLVETQYF
- | TRBJ1-1 | TRBD1 | TRBV11-2 | TGTGCCAGCAGCAAGGGACAGGGCAGGAACACTGAAGCTTTCTTT | CASSKGQGRNTEAFF
- | TRBJ1-2 | TRBD1 | TRBV7-2 | TGTGCCAGCAGATTAGGGTCCGGGACAGTGTATGGCTACACCTTC | CASRLGSGTVYGYTF
- | TRBJ1-4 | - | TRBV7-9 | TGTGCCAGCAGCTTAGTGGGCGTGGGTGAAAAACTGTTTTTT | CASSLVGVGEKLFF
once | TRBJ1-6 | - | TRBV5-5 | TGTGCCAGCAGCCGGGGGACTGACAATTCACCCCTCCACTTT | CASSRGTDNSPLHF
- | TRBJ2-2 | - | TRBV6-5 | TGTGCCAGCAGAAACGCAGGGGGGACCGGGGAGCTGTTTTTT | CASRNAGGTGELFF
once | TRBJ1-3 | - | TRBV2 | TGTGCCAGCAGCCACAGGGTCTCTGGAAACACCATATATTTT | CASSHRVSGNTIYF
- | TRBJ1-2 | TRBD1 | TRBV6-5 | TGTGCCAGCAGGAGGACAGGGGGGGACTATGGCTACACCTTC | CASRRTGGDYGYTF
few | TRBJ2-1 | TRBD1 | TRBV9 | TGTGCCAGCAGCCCGAGGACAGGGGAGGGGTACAATGAGCAGTTCTTC | CASSPRTGEGYNEQFF
- | TRBJ2-1 | - | TRBV6-2/TRBV6-3 | TGTGCCAGCAGCCCTTTCGGGGGATTGTACAATGAGCAGTTCTTC | CASSPFGGLYNEQFF
- | TRBJ2-5 | TRBD1 | TRBV2 | TGTGCCAGCACCACCCGGACAGGGAGAGAGACCCAGTACTTC | CASTTRTGRETQYF
- | TRBJ1-1 | TRBD1 | TRBV19 | TGTGCCAGTAGTAAACAGGGGTACACTGAAGCTTTCTTT | CASSKQGYTEAFF
- | TRBJ2-1 | TRBD2 | TRBV19 | TGTGCCAGTAGTCGTCGGACTAGCGGGATGAATGAGCAGTTCTTC | CASSRRTSGMNEQFF
- | TRBJ2-3 | TRBD1 | TRBV19 | TGTGCCAGTAGTGCCCCCCGGGACAGGGGGCGCGATACGCAGTATTTT | CASSAPRDRGRDTQYF
- | TRBJ2-5 | TRBD1 | TRBV2 | TGTGCCAGCAGCCGGACAGGGGTAAAAGAGACCCAGTACTTC | CASSRTGVKETQYF
- | TRBJ2-1 | TRBD2 | TRBV7-9 | TGTGCCAGCAGGACTAGCGGGAGAGGAAATGAGCAGTTCTTC | CASRTSGRGNEQFF
- | TRBJ2-5 | TRBD1 | TRBV6-2/TRBV6-3 | TGTGCCAGCAGTTTGTCCTCCGGGACAGGGGTTCAAGAGACCCAGTACTTC | CASSLSSGTGVQETQYF
- | TRBJ2-7 | TRBD2 | TRBV19 | TGTGCCAGTAGCCCTAGGAGGGGACTAGCGGGGACGTACTTC | CASSPRRGLAGTYF
- | TRBJ1-3 | - | TRBV30 | TGTGCCTGGAGTGTACGACAGCCGAACTCTGGAAACACCATATATTTT | CAWSVRQPNSGNTIYF
- | TRBJ2-1 | TRBD2 | TRBV4-3 | TGCGCCAGCAGCCAAGATGGGTCGGGAGGGGATGAGCAGTTCTTC | CASSQDGSGGDEQFF
- | TRBJ2-7 | - | TRBV5-6 | TGTGCCAGCAGCCTCAGACTAGTTAACGAGCAGTACTTC | CASSLRLVNEQYF
- | TRBJ1-2 | - | TRBV6-2/TRBV6-3 | TGTGCCAGCAGTTCCGTAGGGACACCAATCTATGGCTACACCTTC | CASSSVGTPIYGYTF
few | TRBJ1-3 | - | TRBV9 | TGTGCCAGCAGCGTTCATTTAGACAGATTAGAGGGAAACACCATATATTTT | CASSVHLDRLEGNTIYF
- | TRBJ2-2 | - | TRBV9 | TGTGCCAGCAGCGTAGGGGGAGCAGCCGGGGAGCTGTTTTTT | CASSVGGAAGELFF
- | TRBJ2-1 | - | TRBV7-9 | TGTGCCAGCAGCAACCCTAGTGGCAATGAGCAGTTCTTC | CASSNPSGNEQFF
- | TRBJ2-5 | - | TRBV5-1 | TGCGCCAGCAGCTTGTCGGCACTACAAGAGACCCAGTACTTC | CASSLSALQETQYF
- | TRBJ2-1 | - | TRBV30 | TGTGCCTGGAGTGTACTGAATGAGCAGTTCTTC | CAWSVLNEQFF
- | TRBJ2-5 | - | TRBV11-2 | TGTGCCAGCAGCTTACGGGGAGAGACCCAGTACTTC | CASSLRGETQYF
- | TRBJ2-7 | - | TRBV7-2 | TGTGCCAGCAGCCCCCGGCGGGACTACGAGCAGTACTTC | CASSPRRDYEQYF